These 23 T cell receptor beta chains were sequenced from one sample in a study of cytomegalovirus exposure and HLA in healthy donors. PCR primers comprised 60 Vbeta and 13 Jbeta primers. TCRdb's copy holds only in-frame clones and misses some; the assay was immunoSEQ multiplex PCR. The table records about 120,000 clones, roughly 76% of them present only once. The sequenced material came from PBMCs. The receptors shown here come from a man aged 25 to 40 in good health and CMV-seronegative.

The chain has TRBV14 and TRBJ2-5; no clear D gene. CDR1 is SGHDN, CDR2 FVKESK, per germline. Trimming cost V 1 base and J 4 bases, with 4 bases left between them. The CDR3 sequence is 12 residues long. CDR3: CASSQAGETQYF. The CDR3 DNA reads TGTGCCAGCAGCCAAGCCGGAGAGACCCAGTACTTC.

The chain carries TRBV5-1 and TRBJ2-5; TRBD2 aligns across 7 bases. There are 15 residues in the CDR3. The V gene end was trimmed by 0 bases and the J gene end by 4 bases; junction bases not matched to a gene: 6. Germline V gene data show CDR1 as SGHRS and CDR2 as YFSETQ. CDR3 nucleotides: TGCGCCAGCAGCTTGGACGGACTAGTCCTAGAGACCCAGTACTTC. This gives the protein CASSLDGLVLETQYF.

The rearrangement joins TRBV10-3 to TRBJ1-5; perhaps TRBD1 as D (5 bases). The CDR3 covers 14 residues. The V end was cut by 10 bases, the J end by 3 bases, with 16 bases between. Germline assignment: CDR1 ENHRY and CDR2 SYGVKD. CDR3 loop: CATRGGEDNQPQHF. The CDR3 DNA is TGTGCCACAAGGGGTGGGGAGGACAATCAGCCCCAGCATTTT.

The V call is TRBV9, the J call TRBJ2-1; no clear D. Germline V gene sequence: CDR1 SGDLS, CDR2 YYNGEE. The CDR3 totals 12 residues. V gave up 3 bases and J gave up 10 bases, with 11 bases separating them. The CDR3 reads CASSATPGEQFF. For the CDR3, the DNA is TGTGCCAGCAGCGCTACACCCGGGGAGCAGTTCTTC.

The chain carries TRBV20-1 and TRBJ2-7; no firm D call. This CDR3 has 11 residues. Germline values: CDR1 DFQATT, CDR2 SNEGSKA (reference sequence). Trimming shortened V by 7 bases and J by 3 bases, and 10 bases separated the two germline ends. As DNA, the CDR3 is TGCAGTGTCTTAACCGGCTACGAGCAGTACTTC. Translated, it gives CSVLTGYEQYF.

This clone was observed a single time. The chain recombines TRBV14 with TRBJ1-6; 8 bases line up with TRBD1. The CDR3 runs 15 residues. The junction had 7 bases not matched to a gene; V was cut back by 4 bases and J by 8 bases. Looked up from germline, CDR1 is SGHDN and CDR2 is FVKESK. CDR3 in DNA: TGTGCCAGCAGCCCCTCCGGGACAGGTCATTCACCCCTCCACTTT. Translation: CASSPSGTGHSPLHF.

The CDR3 sequence: CASTAGGGNSPLHF. CDR3 DNA sequence: TGTGCCAGCACGGCTGGGGGGGGGAATTCACCCCTCCACTTT. This sequence joins TRBV28 and TRBJ1-6, with TRBD1 as a possible D gene (5 bases). V was cut by 7 bases and J by 7 bases, with 14 bases left in between. From germline, CDR1 is MDHEN and CDR2 SYDVKM. There are 14 residues in the CDR3.

The CDR3 DNA sequence: TGTGCCAGCAGTTCGAGAACAGGGCCGTGGGGAGGCTACACCTTC. This codes for CASSSRTGPWGGYTF. The chain combines TRBV28 with TRBJ1-2, with D maybe TRBD1 (6 bases). In germline, CDR1 is MDHEN, CDR2 SYDVKM. CDR3 length: 15 amino acids. V lost 4 bases and J lost 8, with 20 bases in between.

The genes are TRBV6-1 and TRBJ1-1; maybe TRBD1 (6 bases). Trimming took 2 bases from V and 4 from J, leaving 17 bases between them. CDR3 length: 16 amino acids. Germline V lookup: CDR1 MNHNS, CDR2 SASEGT. As DNA, the CDR3 is TGTGCCAGCAGTGAATTTGCGCAGGGGTCGGGCACTGAAGCTTTCTTT. Translated: CASSEFAQGSGTEAFF.

The V call is TRBV27, the J call TRBJ2-3; 16 bases line up with TRBD2. Losses at the gene ends were 5 bases for V and 2 bases for J; bases not matched to a gene: 13. The CDR3 has 20 amino acids. Per the germline V gene, CDR1 is MNHEY and CDR2 is SMNVEV (reference sequence). CDR3 loop: CASSRPGLAGGPGVTDTQYF. CDR3 DNA sequence: TGTGCCAGCAGTAGACCGGGACTAGCGGGGGGGCCTGGGGTCACAGATACGCAGTATTTT.

The CDR3 sequence is CASSEDRPSSQETQYF. The CDR3 DNA follows: TGTGCCAGCAGTGAAGACAGGCCCAGTAGCCAAGAGACCCAGTACTTC. V and J are TRBV2 and TRBJ2-5; D possibly corresponds to TRBD1 (5 bases). Trimming cost V 1 base and J 1 base, with 13 bases left between them. CDR3 size: 16 residues. CDR1 and CDR2 from the germline V gene are SNHLY and FYNNEI.

In the case of this clone: Sequence at one end of the junction differs from germline and may be a read error. The chain couples TRBV7-2 to TRBJ2-4; 13 positions match TRBD2. The CDR3 runs to 14 residues. The germline V gene has CDR1 SGHTA and CDR2 FQGNSA. The chain's CDR3 is CASSLELAGGIRYF. The CDR3 region has the DNA TGTGCCAGCAGCTTAGAACTAGCGGGGGGGATTCGGTACTTC.

There are a few counts of this clone. V gene TRBV15 combines with J gene TRBJ1-4, with D possibly TRBD1 on 5 matching bases. Trimming shortened V by 0 bases and J by 5 bases, and 10 bases separated the two germline ends. The germline CDR1 and CDR2 sequences are LNHNV and YYDKDF (reference sequence). This CDR3 is built from 15 residues. The chain's CDR3 is CATSRDSGLNEKLFF. CDR3 in DNA: TGTGCCACCAGCAGAGATTCAGGGTTAAATGAAAAACTGTTTTTT.

The chain employs TRBV6-6 and TRBJ1-2, with D uncertain. The length of the CDR3 is 15 residues. From germline, CDR1 is MNHNY and CDR2 SVGAGI (reference sequence). With 0 bases removed from V and 0 bases from J, the gap between germline ends came to 8 bases. The CDR3 reads CASSYSANPNYGYTF. CDR3 DNA: TGTGCCAGCAGTTACTCAGCGAATCCTAACTATGGCTACACCTTC.

This chain uses TRBV7-8 with TRBJ1-2, with TRBD1 matching 8 bases. The germline V gene encodes CDR1 SGHVS and CDR2 FQNEAQ. V was pared by 0 bases and J by 3 bases, with 6 bases of the junction left unmatched. This CDR3 spans 16 amino acids. CDR3 sequence reads: CASSLARDRTHYGYTF. The DNA for the CDR3 is TGTGCCAGCAGCTTAGCCAGGGACAGGACCCACTATGGCTACACCTTC.

The J gene is TRBJ2-7, the V gene TRBV18; 7 positions match TRBD1. The ends lost 6 bases at V and 1 base at J; junction bases unmatched: 12. CDR3 length equals 16 residues. The V gene's germline CDR1 is KGHSH and CDR2 LQKENI. The CDR3 nucleotides read TGTGCCAGCTCCCCGATGCCGAGACAGGGTTCCTACGAGCAGTACTTC. Translating gives CASSPMPRQGSYEQYF.

In nucleotides, the CDR3 is TGTGCCAGCAAAAGGGGCGAGGTGGGGCCTGAAGCTTTCTTT. Its protein is CASKRGEVGPEAFF. The V and J genes are TRBV27 and TRBJ1-1; D is perhaps TRBD1 (5 bases). V was shortened by 7 bases and J by 6 bases, with 18 bases between the two germline ends. The CDR3 is 14 amino acids. CDR1 is MNHEY and CDR2 is SMNVEV in the germline V gene (reference sequence).

The gene calls are TRBV25-1 and TRBJ2-2; 7 bases match TRBD1. CDR3 size: 16 residues. The V segment lost 5 bases and the J segment 1 base; nucleotides outside the gene matches: 7. In germline, CDR1 is MGHDK, CDR2 SYGVNS. The CDR3 nucleotides are TGTGCCAGCAGTCCAACCGGGACAGAGAACACCGGGGAGCTGTTTTTT. It is translated as CASSPTGTENTGELFF. The variable domain in full, completed from reference TRBV25-1 and TRBJ2-2, reads EADIYQTPRYLVIGTGKKITLECSQTMGHDKMYWYQQDPGMELHLIHYSYGVNSTEKGDLSSESTVSRIRTEHFPLTLESARPSHTSQYLCASSPTGTENTGELFFGEGSRLTVL.

The chain has TRBV7-2 and TRBJ2-1, with a tentative D call TRBD1 (5 bases). The CDR3 loop spans 16 amino acids. The germline V and J ends were trimmed by 6 bases and 0 bases, with 15 bases remaining between them. The germline V gene encodes CDR1 SGHTA and CDR2 FQGNSA. CDR3 sequence (DNA): TGTGCCAGCAGTTTGTGGGGCGGAAGCTCCTACAATGAGCAGTTCTTC. This sequence encodes CASSLWGGSSYNEQFF.

The chain employs TRBV5-5 and TRBJ2-7; D gene uncertain. Germline V gene data show CDR1 as SGHKS and CDR2 as YYEKEE (reference sequence). Trimming took off 2 bases at V and 0 bases at J, with 21 bases between the two ends. This CDR3 spans 18 amino acids. CDR3 nucleotide sequence: TGTGCCAGCAGCTTCTTAAACCCGTTGGTTTGGAGCTCCTACGAGCAGTACTTC. This sequence encodes CASSFLNPLVWSSYEQYF.

The genes are TRBV14 and TRBJ2-7; 7 nucleotides align to TRBD1. Germline CDR1 SGHDN, CDR2 FVKESK. The CDR3 is 15 residues long. The V gene end was trimmed by 3 bases and the J gene end by 3 bases; junction bases not matched to a gene: 8. The CDR3, as DNA: TGTGCCAGCAGCCAGGGGACAGATACAGTCTACGAGCAGTACTTC. It translates to CASSQGTDTVYEQYF.

The CDR3: CASSPGLGLPYEQYF. As DNA, the CDR3 is TGTGCCAGCAGCCCGGGACTAGGACTACCCTACGAGCAGTACTTC. The chain links TRBV4-2 to TRBJ2-7, with 8 bases identical to TRBD2. Germline values: CDR1 LGHNA, CDR2 YNFKEQ. V shed 4 bases, J shed 2 bases, and the junction held 7 bases outside the gene matches. This CDR3 has 15 amino acids.

The chain joins TRBV5-6 to TRBJ1-4; 7 nucleotides align to TRBD1. This CDR3 comprises 15 residues. Germline V CDR1 and CDR2: SGHDT, YYEEEE. With V trimmed by 6 bases and J by 5 bases, 10 bases remained unmatched. The CDR3 spells CASTPGGTVNEKLFF. As DNA, the CDR3 is TGTGCCAGCACCCCAGGGGGGACAGTGAATGAAAAACTGTTTTTT. Supplemented by reference TRBV5-6 and TRBJ1-4, the full variable domain reads DAGVTQSPTHLIKTRGQQVTLRCSPKSGHDTVSWYQQALGQGPQFIFQYYEEEERQRGNFPDRFSGHQFPNYSSELNVNALLLGDSALYLCASTPGGTVNEKLFFGSGTQLSVL.